This TCR beta chain was profiled in a study of blood T cell repertoires in COVID-19. On the study more broadly: From T cells, B-cell-depleted T cells, or PBMCs came the material, which was cDNA or gDNA.

This clone showed up just a few times. The repertoire was sequenced with immunoSEQ multiplex PCR; TCRdb's copy has only in-frame clones and lacks some. The sample records around 260,000 clones, roughly 86% being singletons. Patients from Seattle were sampled longitudinally, starting during active infection. CDR1 and CDR2 (germline): SGHAT, FQNNGV. CDR3 size: 15 residues. V lost 1 base, J lost 6 bases, and 16 bases lay in between. Sequenced sample: peripheral blood. V usage is TRBV11-2 and J usage is TRBJ2-7, with a weak D call TRBD1 (5 bases). The sequence came from a woman aged 60 to 75 with COVID-19, enrolled during active disease. Here the CDR3 DNA reads TGTGCCAGCAGCTTAGGGGCAGGGCGAAACAGCGAGCAGTACTTC. This encodes CASSLGAGRNSEQYF.